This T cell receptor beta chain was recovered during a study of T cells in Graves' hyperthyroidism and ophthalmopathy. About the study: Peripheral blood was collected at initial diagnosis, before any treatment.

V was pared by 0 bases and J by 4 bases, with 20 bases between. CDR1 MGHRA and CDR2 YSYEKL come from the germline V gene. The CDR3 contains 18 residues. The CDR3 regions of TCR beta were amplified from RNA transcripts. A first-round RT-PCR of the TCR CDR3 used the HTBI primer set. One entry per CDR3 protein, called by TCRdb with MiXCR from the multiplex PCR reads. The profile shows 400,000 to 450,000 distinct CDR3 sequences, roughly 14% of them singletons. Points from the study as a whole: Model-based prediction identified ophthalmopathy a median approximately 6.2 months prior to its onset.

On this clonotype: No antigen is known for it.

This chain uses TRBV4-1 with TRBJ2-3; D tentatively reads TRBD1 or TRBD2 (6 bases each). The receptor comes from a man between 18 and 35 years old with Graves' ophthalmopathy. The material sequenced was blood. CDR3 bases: TGCGCCAGCAGCCAAGAAAAGAAGGGGGGATGGGGTGCAGATACGCAGTATTTT. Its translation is CASSQEKKGGWGADTQYF.